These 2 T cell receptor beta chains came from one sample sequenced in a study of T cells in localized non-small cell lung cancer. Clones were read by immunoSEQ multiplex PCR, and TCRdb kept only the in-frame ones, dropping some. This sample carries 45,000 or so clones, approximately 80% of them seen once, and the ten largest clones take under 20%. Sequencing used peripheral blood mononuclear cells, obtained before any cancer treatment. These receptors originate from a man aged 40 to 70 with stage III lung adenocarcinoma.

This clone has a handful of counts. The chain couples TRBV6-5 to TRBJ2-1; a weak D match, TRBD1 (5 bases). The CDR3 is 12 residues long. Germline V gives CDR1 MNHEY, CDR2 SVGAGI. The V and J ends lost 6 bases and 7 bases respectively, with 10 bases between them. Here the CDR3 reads CASSQNRNEQFF. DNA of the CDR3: TGTGCCAGCAGCCAAAACAGGAATGAGCAGTTCTTC.

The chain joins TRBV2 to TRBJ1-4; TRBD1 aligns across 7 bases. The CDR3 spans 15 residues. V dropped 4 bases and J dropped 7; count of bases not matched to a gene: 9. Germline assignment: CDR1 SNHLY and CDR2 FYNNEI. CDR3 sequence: CASSGTGIVGEKLFF. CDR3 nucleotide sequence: TGTGCCAGCAGTGGGACAGGCATAGTGGGTGAAAAACTGTTTTTT.